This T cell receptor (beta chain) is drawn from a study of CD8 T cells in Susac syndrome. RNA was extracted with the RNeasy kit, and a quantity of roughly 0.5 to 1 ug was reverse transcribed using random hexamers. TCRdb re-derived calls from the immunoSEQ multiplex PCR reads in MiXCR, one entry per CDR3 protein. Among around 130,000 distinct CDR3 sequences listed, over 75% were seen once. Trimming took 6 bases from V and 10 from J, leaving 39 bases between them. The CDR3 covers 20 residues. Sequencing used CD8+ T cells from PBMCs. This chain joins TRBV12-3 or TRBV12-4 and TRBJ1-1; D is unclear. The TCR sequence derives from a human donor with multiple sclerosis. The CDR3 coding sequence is TGTGCCAGCAGGGCTAACCCGACGGAACCGCTGCATCAAAACCAACAAGGAGCTTTCTTT. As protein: CASRANPTEPLHQNQQGAFF.